These 13 T cell receptor beta chains were all obtained from the same sample, sequenced in a study of T cell responses to AZD1222 COVID-19 vaccine. Assay used: immunoSEQ multiplex PCR; TCRdb lists only in-frame clones, some missing. The data contain more than 120,000 clones, 89% of them singletons. This specimen was peripheral blood, taken 28 days after the second AZD1222 dose. The origin of the receptors is an adult who received the AZD1222 COVID-19 vaccine.

The chain combines TRBV7-2 with TRBJ2-1; TRBD2 matches 12 bases. The CDR3 is made up of 18 amino acids. Per germline, CDR1 SGHTA and CDR2 FQGNSA. J was trimmed by 0 bases and V by 3 bases; bases with no gene match: 6. The CDR3 sequence is CASSFPSGRGSSYNEQFF. The CDR3 nucleotides are TGTGCCAGCAGCTTCCCTAGCGGGAGGGGCTCCTCCTACAATGAGCAGTTCTTC.

V and J are TRBV19 and TRBJ1-4; TRBD1 agrees at 7 bases. With 9 bases clipped from V and 3 bases from J, the junction kept 10 bases outside the gene matches. This CDR3 has 15 amino acids. Germline-derived CDR1 and CDR2 are LNHDA and SQIVND (reference sequence). CDR3 region: CASRQGGIANEKLFF. The CDR3, as DNA: TGTGCCAGCCGACAGGGCGGGATCGCTAATGAAAAACTGTTTTTT.

The V and J genes are TRBV7-2 and TRBJ1-4; possibly TRBD1 for D (6 bases). Per germline, CDR1 SGHTA and CDR2 FQGNSA. The V end was cut by 5 bases, the J end by 6 bases, with 16 bases between. This CDR3 contains 15 residues. Written as DNA, the CDR3 is TGTGCCAGCAGCGAAGATGCAGGGGTCGATGAAAAACTGTTTTTT. It yields the protein CASSEDAGVDEKLFF.

This clone occurred a few times. Different DNA sequences within this sample yield the same CDR3. The genes are TRBV30 and TRBJ1-4; 7 nucleotides agree with TRBD1. The germline CDR1 and CDR2 sequences are GTSNPN and SVGIG (reference sequence). V dropped 2 bases and J dropped 7; count of bases not matched to a gene: 7. This CDR3 region has 14 residues. The CDR3 is CAWSSGQLREKLFF. The CDR3 DNA reads as TGTGCCTGGAGTTCGGGACAGCTCCGTGAAAAACTGTTTTTT.

The chain is built from TRBV19 and TRBJ2-2; 7 bases align to TRBD2. The CDR3 contains 14 residues. The germline gives CDR1 LNHDA, CDR2 SQIVND (reference sequence). The V segment lost 1 base and the J segment 5 bases; nucleotides outside the gene matches: 1. This CDR3 is CASSIVAGTGELFF. The CDR3 nucleotides are TGTGCCAGTAGTATAGTAGCGGGTACCGGGGAGCTGTTTTTT.

This clone turned up a few times. The rearrangement links TRBV19 to TRBJ2-3; 9 bases match TRBD2. V dropped 7 bases and J dropped 6; count of bases not matched to a gene: 11. This CDR3 region has 15 residues. CDR1 and CDR2 (germline): LNHDA, SQIVND (reference sequence). The CDR3 region is CASTSAGGGDDTQYF. The CDR3 DNA reads TGTGCCAGTACCTCAGCGGGAGGAGGGGACGATACGCAGTATTTT.

The chain carries TRBV19 and TRBJ1-5; D ambiguous. The CDR3 is 15 residues long. V was pared by 1 base and J by 8 bases, with 15 bases between. Germline V lookup: CDR1 LNHDA, CDR2 SQIVND (reference sequence). CDR3 bases: TGTGCCAGTAGTATAGGGGGATCACGGGCGGAGCCCCAGCATTTT. It yields the protein CASSIGGSRAEPQHF.

The chain combines TRBV6-5 with TRBJ1-2, with D possibly being TRBD1 (5 bases). From germline, CDR1 is MNHEY and CDR2 SVGAGI. The CDR3 runs 12 residues. V lost 2 bases and J 5 bases, leaving 6 bases between the germline ends. CDR3 protein: CASSYRGYGYTF. DNA of the CDR3: TGTGCCAGCAGTTACAGGGGTTATGGCTACACCTTC.

This clone occurred a few times. V gene TRBV10-2 combines with J gene TRBJ1-1; TRBD1 might be the D (5 bases). Germline-derived CDR1 and CDR2 are WSHSY and SAAADI. Trimming left V 5 bases short and J 0 bases short, with 19 bases between. The CDR3 totals 17 residues. CDR3 region: CASSKHRGQGLNTEAFF. The CDR3 region has the DNA TGCGCCAGCAGTAAGCATAGGGGCCAGGGATTGAACACTGAAGCTTTCTTT.

This rearrangement joins TRBV2 to TRBJ2-5; 14 bases agree with TRBD2. Germline CDR1 reads SNHLY; CDR2 reads FYNNEI. The V gene end was trimmed by 6 bases and the J gene end by 5 bases; junction bases not matched to a gene: 5. There are 15 residues in the CDR3. The CDR3 coding sequence is TGTGCCAGCAGAGGGACTAGCGGGAGTTGGGAGACCCAGTACTTC. This encodes CASRGTSGSWETQYF.

The chain's CDR3 is CASSLLPSDRGIYEQYF. CDR3 in DNA: TGTGCCAGCAGTTTATTGCCCTCGGACAGGGGGATCTACGAGCAGTACTTC. The chain combines TRBV27 with TRBJ2-7, with TRBD1 matching 10 bases. The CDR3 is 17 amino acids. Germline CDR1 MNHEY, CDR2 SMNVEV (reference sequence). V lost 1 base, J lost 3 bases, and 9 bases stayed unmatched.

The chain recombines TRBV7-6 with TRBJ1-1; no firm D call. V was trimmed by 0 bases and J by 1 base, leaving 3 bases between them. This CDR3 comprises 13 residues. CDR1 SGHVS and CDR2 FNYEAQ come from the germline V gene. The CDR3 sequence is CASSLAENTEAFF. The CDR3 DNA is TGTGCCAGCAGCTTAGCGGAGAACACTGAAGCTTTCTTT.

This clone appeared once. The chain employs TRBV3-1 (or the pseudogene TRBV3-2) and TRBJ1-6, with 7 nucleotides matching TRBD1. V was pared by 4 bases and J by 2 bases, with 2 bases of the junction left unmatched. CDR1 is LGHDT, CDR2 YNNKEL, per germline (reference sequence). The CDR3 is 15 residues long. The CDR3 DNA is TGTGCCAGCAGCCTTGGACAGGCCTATAATTCACCCCTCCACTTT. Translating gives CASSLGQAYNSPLHF.